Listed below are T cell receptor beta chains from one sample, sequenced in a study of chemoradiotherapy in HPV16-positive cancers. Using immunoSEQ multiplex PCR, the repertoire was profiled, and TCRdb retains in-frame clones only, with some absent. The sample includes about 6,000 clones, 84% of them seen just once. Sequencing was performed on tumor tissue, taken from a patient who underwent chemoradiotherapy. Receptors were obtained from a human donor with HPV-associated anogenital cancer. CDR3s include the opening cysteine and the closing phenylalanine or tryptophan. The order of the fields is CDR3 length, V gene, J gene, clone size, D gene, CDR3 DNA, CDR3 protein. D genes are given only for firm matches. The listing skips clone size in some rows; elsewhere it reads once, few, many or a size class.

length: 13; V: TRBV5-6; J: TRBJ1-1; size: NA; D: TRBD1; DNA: TGTGCCAGCGCGCAGGGGGGAAACACTGAAGCTTTCTTT; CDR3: CASAQGGNTEAFF
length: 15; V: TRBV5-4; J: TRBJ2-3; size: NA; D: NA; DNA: TGTGCCAGCAGCTCTCCGGGAACTAACACAGATACGCAGTATTTT; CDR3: CASSSPGTNTDTQYF
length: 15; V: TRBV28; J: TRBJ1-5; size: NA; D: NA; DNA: TGTGCCAGCAGTCCCACGACAGGTCGAGGTCAGCCCCAGCATTTT; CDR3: CASSPTTGRGQPQHF
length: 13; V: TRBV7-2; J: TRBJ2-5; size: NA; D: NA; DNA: TGTGCCAGCAGCTTCCGACTGGGCCAGGCCCAGTACTTC; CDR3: CASSFRLGQAQYF
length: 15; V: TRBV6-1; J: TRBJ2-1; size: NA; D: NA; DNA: TGTGCCATCAGTGAGGGCAGGAGCTCCTACAATGAGCAGTTCTTC; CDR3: CAISEGRSSYNEQFF
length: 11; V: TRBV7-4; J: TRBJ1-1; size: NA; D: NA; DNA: TGTGCCAGCAGCTCCATCTATGAAGCTTTCTTT; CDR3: CASSSIYEAFF
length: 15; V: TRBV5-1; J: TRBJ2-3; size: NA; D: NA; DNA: TGCGCCAGCAGCTTGCGACAGAGGAGCACAGATACGCAGTATTTT; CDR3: CASSLRQRSTDTQYF
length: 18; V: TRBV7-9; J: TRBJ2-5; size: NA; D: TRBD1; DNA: TGTGCCAGCAGCTTATCCAGGGGGCGCGCGGGGAACCAAGAGACCCAGTACTTC; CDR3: CASSLSRGRAGNQETQYF
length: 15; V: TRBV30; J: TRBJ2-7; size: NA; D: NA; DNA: TGTGCCTGGAGCATCAGGGGCTCAAGCTCCTACGAGCAGTACTTC; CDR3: CAWSIRGSSSYEQYF
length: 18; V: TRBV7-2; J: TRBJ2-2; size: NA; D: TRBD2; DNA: TGTGCCAGCAGCGCAAGGACTAGATGGGTGGTAAACACCGGGGAGCTGTTTTTT; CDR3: CASSARTRWVVNTGELFF
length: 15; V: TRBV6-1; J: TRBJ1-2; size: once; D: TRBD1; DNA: TGTGCCAGCAGCCGGGACAGGGGGCGATCTGGTGGCTACACCTTC; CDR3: CASSRDRGRSGGYTF
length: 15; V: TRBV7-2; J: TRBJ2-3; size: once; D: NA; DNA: TGTGCCAGCAGCTTAGGAAGCCTAAGCACAGATACGCAGTATTTT; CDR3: CASSLGSLSTDTQYF
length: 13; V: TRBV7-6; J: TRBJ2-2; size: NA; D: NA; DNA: TGTGCCAGCAGCCATCGGGGAACCGGGGAGCTGTTTTTT; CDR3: CASSHRGTGELFF
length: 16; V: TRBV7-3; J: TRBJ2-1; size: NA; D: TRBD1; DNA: TGTGCCAGCAGCTCAAGACAGGGGGGCGAATACAATGAGCAGTTCTTC; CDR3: CASSSRQGGEYNEQFF
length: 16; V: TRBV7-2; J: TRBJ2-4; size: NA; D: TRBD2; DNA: TGTGCCAGCAGCCCGACATCGGGTAGCGGGGGGGCCGTCCAGTACTTC; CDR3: CASSPTSGSGGAVQYF
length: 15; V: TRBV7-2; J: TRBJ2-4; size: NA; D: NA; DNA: TGTGCCAGCAGCTTCGGGGACCAAAAAAGGAACATTCAGTACTTC; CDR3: CASSFGDQKRNIQYF
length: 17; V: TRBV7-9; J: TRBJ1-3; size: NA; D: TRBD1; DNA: TGTGCCAGCAGCTTAGGGACAGGCTTCTCCCCTGGAAACACCATATATTTT; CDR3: CASSLGTGFSPGNTIYF
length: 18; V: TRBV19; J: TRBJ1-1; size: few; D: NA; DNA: TGTGCCAGTACCCCCGGGACCGGAATCAAGGGGATGAACACTGAAGCTTTCTTT; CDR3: CASTPGTGIKGMNTEAFF
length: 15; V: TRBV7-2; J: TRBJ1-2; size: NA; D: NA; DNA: TGTGCCAGCAGCCCAGCGGCGACAGGAAGATATGGCTACACCTTC; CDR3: CASSPAATGRYGYTF
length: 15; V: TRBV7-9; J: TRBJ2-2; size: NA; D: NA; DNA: TGTGCCAGCAGCTTACAGGGAATGTTGCCCGGGGAGCTGTTTTTT; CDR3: CASSLQGMLPGELFF
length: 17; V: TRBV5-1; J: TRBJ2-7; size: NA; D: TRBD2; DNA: TGCGCCAGCAGCTTGGGGGCTAGCGGGGGCCCAACCTACGAGCAGTACTTC; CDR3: CASSLGASGGPTYEQYF
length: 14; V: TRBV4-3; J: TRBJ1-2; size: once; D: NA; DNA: TGCGCCAGCAGCCAAGGGGCGGTTTTCTATGGCTACACCTTC; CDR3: CASSQGAVFYGYTF
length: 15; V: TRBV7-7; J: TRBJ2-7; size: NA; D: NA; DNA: TGTGCCAGCAGTCACCCGGCGCAGGGCTCCAACGAGCAGTACTTC; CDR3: CASSHPAQGSNEQYF
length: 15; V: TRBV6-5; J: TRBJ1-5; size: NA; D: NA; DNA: TGTGCCAGCAGCCCCTTGAGTTATAGCAATCAGCCCCAGCATTTT; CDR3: CASSPLSYSNQPQHF
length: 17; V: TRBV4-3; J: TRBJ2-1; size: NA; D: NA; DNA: TGCGCCAGCAGCCAAGGGGGGGTGGGGGCCACCTACAATGAGCAGTTCTTC; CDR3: CASSQGGVGATYNEQFF
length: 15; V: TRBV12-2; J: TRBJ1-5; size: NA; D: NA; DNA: TGTGCAAGTCGCTTAAGGGTAGGGTGCAATCAGCCCCAGCATTTT; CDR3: CASRLRVGCNQPQHF